Below, 9 T cell receptor beta chains from the same sample are listed, as sequenced in a study of blood T cell repertoires in COVID-19 (dated by TCRdb to between 2020 and 2021). The protocol used for the library was the immunoSEQ multiplex PCR assay. Here the immuneACCESS table is served through TCRdb, limited to in-frame sequences with V and J called. Missing clones are a known gap in these copies; in checked studies unresolved V genes cover under half, and the rest lacks a known reason. The sample has approximately 250,000 clones on record, over 80% of them singletons. Of the sample, 6% to 7% is held by the ten largest clones. Sequenced material: peripheral blood. These receptors all come from a woman between 55 and 75 years old with active or convalescent COVID-19.

The chain carries TRBV2 and TRBJ2-3; 11 bases align to TRBD1. Germline lookup yields CDR1 SNHLY and CDR2 FYNNEI. This CDR3 comprises 15 residues. Trimming took 5 bases from V and 1 from J; bases not matched to a gene: 2. The CDR3 sequence: CASSTGQGGTDTQYF. As DNA, the CDR3 is TGTGCCAGCAGTACGGGACAGGGGGGCACAGATACGCAGTATTTT.

The V gene is TRBV6-1, the J gene TRBJ2-3, with 7 positions matching TRBD1. The V and J ends lost 1 base and 1 base, in that order; junction bases with no gene match: 5. The CDR3 has 16 residues. Germline-derived CDR1 and CDR2 are MNHNS and SASEGT. CDR3 in amino acids: CASSEGWGTGTDTQYF. The CDR3, as DNA: TGTGCCAGCAGTGAAGGATGGGGGACAGGCACAGATACGCAGTATTTT.

The V gene is TRBV18, the J gene TRBJ1-4; D gene uncertain. This CDR3 contains 13 residues. Trimming removed 5 bases at V and 0 bases at J, with 4 bases between. Germline V gives CDR1 KGHSH, CDR2 LQKENI. The CDR3 loop is CASSTATNEKLFF. CDR3 bases: TGTGCCAGCTCAACAGCAACTAATGAAAAACTGTTTTTT.

The chain is built from TRBV7-6 and TRBJ2-2; D uncertain. The V gene's germline CDR1 is SGHVS and CDR2 FNYEAQ. V was pared by 1 base and J by 5 bases, with 11 bases between. The CDR3 loop spans 15 amino acids. CDR3 sequence: CASSLGSIRTGELFF. The CDR3 nucleotides read TGTGCCAGCAGCTTAGGTTCCATACGGACCGGGGAGCTGTTTTTT.

The V call is TRBV11-3, the J call TRBJ2-2, with 7 bases fitting TRBD2. Germline CDR1 reads SGHNT; CDR2 reads YENEEA. Trimming at V came to 6 bases and at J to 4 bases, leaving 8 bases not matched to a gene. The CDR3 is 15 amino acids. CDR3 sequence reads: CASSPEAGSTGELFF. The CDR3 DNA reads TGTGCCAGCAGTCCCGAAGCGGGGTCCACCGGGGAGCTGTTTTTT.

This chain uses TRBV4-1 with TRBJ2-1; 8 bases match TRBD1. J was trimmed by 5 bases and V by 0 bases; bases with no gene match: 6. The CDR3 length is 16 residues. CDR1 and CDR2 (germline): MGHRA, YSYEKL. The CDR3 DNA is TGCGCCAGCAGCCAAGAACGGACAGGGAGGAACAATGAGCAGTTCTTC. Encoded protein: CASSQERTGRNNEQFF.

The chain carries TRBV11-3 and TRBJ2-1; 13 bases match TRBD2. The trim removed 5 bases at V and 1 base at J, leaving 8 bases unmatched. The length of the CDR3 is 18 residues. Germline-derived CDR1 and CDR2 are SGHNT and YENEEA. The CDR3 loop reads CASSGRLAGGGSYNEQFF. The CDR3 DNA reads as TGTGCCAGCAGCGGAAGACTAGCGGGAGGTGGATCCTACAATGAGCAGTTCTTC.

This clone was observed a handful of times. This CDR3 reads CASSLSPRANYGYTF. The CDR3 region has the DNA TGTGCCAGCAGCTTGTCCCCACGAGCTAACTATGGCTACACCTTC. The chain joins TRBV5-5 to TRBJ1-2, with no clear D. The CDR3 extends over 15 amino acids. Trimming left V 1 base short and J 0 bases short, with 10 bases between. Germline V gene lookup returns CDR1 SGHKS and CDR2 YYEKEE (reference sequence).

The chain uses TRBV19 and TRBJ2-1; 11 bases fit TRBD2. From germline, CDR1 is LNHDA and CDR2 SQIVND (reference sequence). The junction had 15 bases not matched to a gene; V was cut back by 6 bases and J by 5 bases. This CDR3 has 18 residues. Here the CDR3 reads CASSMTASSGRPNNEQFF. The CDR3 DNA reads TGTGCCAGTAGCATGACAGCCTCTAGCGGGAGGCCGAACAATGAGCAGTTCTTC. Complete variable domain (other parts from reference TRBV19 and TRBJ2-1): DGGITQSPKYLFRKEGQNVTLSCEQNLNHDAMYWYRQDPGQGLRLIYYSQIVNDFQKGDIAEGYSVSREKKESFPLTVTSAQKNPTAFYLCASSMTASSGRPNNEQFFGPGTRLTVL.